This TCR beta chain stems from a study of T cells in Graves' hyperthyroidism and ophthalmopathy. Amplified TCR beta CDR3 regions came from RNA transcripts. The HTBI primer set drove a first-round RT-PCR of the TCR CDR3. MiXCR was run by TCRdb on the multiplex PCR reads, yielding one entry per CDR3 protein. Of 610,000 or so distinct CDR3 sequences detected, 40% to 55% appear once; the ten largest clones hold around 8%. Study conclusions and caveats: Blood held most thyroid clonotypes expanded above 0.001 frequency. Ophthalmopathy got predicted by the model a median approximately 6.4 months before its onset.

This clonotype has at least ten counts. The antigen is unknown. The material sequenced was peripheral blood or thyroid tissue (not recorded which). The sequence derives from a young woman with Graves' hyperthyroidism.

Here the CDR3 reads CASSPTAGNTIYF. The CDR3 nucleotides are TGTGCCAGCAGCCCAACGGCTGGAAACACCATATATTTT. The V gene is TRBV9, the J gene TRBJ1-3; no clear D gene. V lost 4 bases, J lost 2 bases, and 7 bases lay in between. The germline CDR1 and CDR2 sequences are SGDLS and YYNGEE. The CDR3 is 13 residues long. Looking up the rest from reference TRBV9 and TRBJ1-3 gives the full variable domain: DSGVTQTPKHLITATGQRVTLRCSPRSGDLSVYWYQQSLDQGLQFLIQYYNGEERAKGNILERFSAQQFPDLHSELNLSSLELGDSALYFCASSPTAGNTIYFGEGSWLTVV.